This T cell receptor (beta chain) was found in a study of cytomegalovirus exposure and HLA in healthy donors. Study summary: An earlier analysis found 110 million or so unique TCR beta sequences from approximately 190 million T cells. Study-level points and caveats: The listing of roughly 160 TCR beta chains classed them as cytomegalovirus-associated. Rates of TCR association differed by HLA locus in a later analysis, with DRB1 highest and HLA-C lowest.

The PCR was carried out with 60 Vbeta primers and 13 Jbeta primers. Libraries were prepared by immunoSEQ multiplex PCR; TCRdb keeps only in-frame clonotypes and omits some of them. In the table there are 130,000 or so clones, around 69% of which are singletons. This clone was counted a single time. The antigen remains undetermined. The specimen sequenced was PBMCs. This receptor was obtained from a woman in her thirties or forties in good health and CMV-seropositive.

CDR3 residues: CASSSLAGGRTDTQYF. The CDR3 DNA sequence: TGTGCCAGCAGTTCTCTAGCGGGGGGGCGAACAGATACGCAGTATTTT. This rearrangement joins TRBV7-2 to TRBJ2-3; 12 nucleotides line up with TRBD2. CDR1 SGHTA and CDR2 FQGNSA come from the germline V gene. J was trimmed by 3 bases and V by 6 bases; bases with no gene match: 7. The CDR3 covers 16 residues.